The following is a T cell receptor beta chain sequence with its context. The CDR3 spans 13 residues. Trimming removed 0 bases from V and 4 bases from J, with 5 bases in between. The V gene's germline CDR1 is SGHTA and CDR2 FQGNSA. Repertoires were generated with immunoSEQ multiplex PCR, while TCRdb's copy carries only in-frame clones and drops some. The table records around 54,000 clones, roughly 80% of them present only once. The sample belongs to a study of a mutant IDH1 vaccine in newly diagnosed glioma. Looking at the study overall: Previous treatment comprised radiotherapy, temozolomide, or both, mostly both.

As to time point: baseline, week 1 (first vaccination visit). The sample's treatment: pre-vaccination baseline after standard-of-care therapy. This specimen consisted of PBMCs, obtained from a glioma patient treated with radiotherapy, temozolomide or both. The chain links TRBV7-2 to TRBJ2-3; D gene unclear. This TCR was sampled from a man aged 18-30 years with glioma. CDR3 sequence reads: CASSLAFADTQYF. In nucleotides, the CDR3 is TGTGCCAGCAGCTTAGCGTTCGCAGATACGCAGTATTTT. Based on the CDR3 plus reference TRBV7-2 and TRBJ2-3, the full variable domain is GAGVSQSPSNKVTEKGKDVELRCDPISGHTALYWYRQSLGQGLEFLIYFQGNSAPDKSGLPSDRFSAERTGGSVSTLTIQRTQQEDSAVYLCASSLAFADTQYFGPGTRLTVL.